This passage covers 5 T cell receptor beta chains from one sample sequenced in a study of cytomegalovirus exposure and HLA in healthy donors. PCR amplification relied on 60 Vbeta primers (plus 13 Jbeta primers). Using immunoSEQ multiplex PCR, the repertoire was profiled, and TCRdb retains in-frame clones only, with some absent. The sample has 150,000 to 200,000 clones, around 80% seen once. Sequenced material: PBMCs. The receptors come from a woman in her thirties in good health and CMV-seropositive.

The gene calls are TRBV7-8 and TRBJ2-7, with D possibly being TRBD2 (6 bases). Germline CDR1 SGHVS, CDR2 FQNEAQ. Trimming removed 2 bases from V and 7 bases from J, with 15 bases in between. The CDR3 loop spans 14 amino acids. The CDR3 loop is CASSLRSSAEEQYF. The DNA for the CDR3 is TGTGCCAGCAGCTTACGCTCTAGCGCCGAGGAGCAGTACTTC.

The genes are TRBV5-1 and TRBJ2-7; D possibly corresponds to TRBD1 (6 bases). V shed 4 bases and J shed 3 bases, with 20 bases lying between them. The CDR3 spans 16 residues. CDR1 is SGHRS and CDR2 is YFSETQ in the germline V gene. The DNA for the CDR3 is TGCGCCAGCAGCGCGACTTCCCGGGACACGAACTACGAGCAGTACTTC. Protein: CASSATSRDTNYEQYF. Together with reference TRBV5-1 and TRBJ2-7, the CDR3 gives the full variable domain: KAGVTQTPRYLIKTRGQQVTLSCSPISGHRSVSWYQQTPGQGLQFLFEYFSETQRNKGNFPGRFSGRQFSNSRSEMNVSTLELGDSALYLCASSATSRDTNYEQYFGPGTRLTVT.

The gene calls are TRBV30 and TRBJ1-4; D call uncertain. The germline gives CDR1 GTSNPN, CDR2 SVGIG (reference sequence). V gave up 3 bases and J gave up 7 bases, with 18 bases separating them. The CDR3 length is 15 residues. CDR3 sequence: CAWSDVRGEIEKLFF. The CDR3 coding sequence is TGTGCCTGGAGCGACGTACGTGGGGAGATTGAAAAACTGTTTTTT.

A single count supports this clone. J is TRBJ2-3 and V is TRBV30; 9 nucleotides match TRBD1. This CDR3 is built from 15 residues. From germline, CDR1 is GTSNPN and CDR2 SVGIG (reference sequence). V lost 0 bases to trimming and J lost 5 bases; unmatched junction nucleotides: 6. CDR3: CAWSVEGTGKDTQYF. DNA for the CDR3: TGTGCCTGGAGTGTAGAAGGGACAGGGAAAGATACGCAGTATTTT.

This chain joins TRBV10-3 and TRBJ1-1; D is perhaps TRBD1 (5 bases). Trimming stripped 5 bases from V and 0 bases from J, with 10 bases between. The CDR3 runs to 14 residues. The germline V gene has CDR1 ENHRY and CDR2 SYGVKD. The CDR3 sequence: CAISPTEMNTEAFF. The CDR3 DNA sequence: TGTGCCATCAGTCCGACAGAGATGAACACTGAAGCTTTCTTT.